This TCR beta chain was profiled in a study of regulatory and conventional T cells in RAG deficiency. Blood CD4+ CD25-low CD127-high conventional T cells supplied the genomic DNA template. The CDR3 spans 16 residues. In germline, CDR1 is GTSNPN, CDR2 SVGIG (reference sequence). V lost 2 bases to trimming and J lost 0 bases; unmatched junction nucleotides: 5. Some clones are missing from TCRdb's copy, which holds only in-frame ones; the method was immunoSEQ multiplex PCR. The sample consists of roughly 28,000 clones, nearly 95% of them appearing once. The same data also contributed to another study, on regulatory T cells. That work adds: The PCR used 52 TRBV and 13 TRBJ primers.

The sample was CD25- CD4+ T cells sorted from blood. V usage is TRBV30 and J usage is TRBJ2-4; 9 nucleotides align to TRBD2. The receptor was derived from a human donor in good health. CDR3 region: CAWSTLAGLAKNIQYF. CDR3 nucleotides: TGTGCCTGGAGTACCCTAGCGGGGTTAGCCAAAAACATTCAGTACTTC.